The TCR beta chain under discussion was sequenced for a study of T cell responses to AZD1222 COVID-19 vaccine. As for the study in general: Researchers grouped second doses given at about 4 or about 12 weeks into one pool.

Study conclusions and caveats: The donor cohort was predominantly white British with a female majority, and clonal diversity may have been underestimated. Nearly half of unique spike-specific TCRs reportedly avoided B.1.351 and B.1.1.7 mutated regions.

Trimming cost V 3 bases and J 3 bases; bases outside gene matches: 5. This CDR3 has 14 amino acids. Germline CDR1 and CDR2: SGHAT and FQNNGV. As regards this clone: Its antigen is not known.

Produced via immunoSEQ multiplex PCR; TCRdb's table is partial and in-frame only. The table includes over 130,000 clones, about nine tenths detected once. The clonotype comes from an adult in good health. The specimen was peripheral blood, collected on day 0 of AZD1222 vaccination. This chain links TRBV11-2 with TRBJ2-7; 7 bases align to TRBD2. The CDR3 DNA reads TGTGCCAGCAGCTTCGAGGAGCGGGGCTACGAGCAGTACTTC. Translation: CASSFEERGYEQYF.